Listed below are T cell receptor beta chains from one sample, sequenced in a study of response to subunit inactivated influenza vaccine. TCRdb reprocessed the RT-PCR reads with MiXCR, giving one entry per CDR3 protein. This sample carries more than 550,000 distinct CDR3 sequences, 11% of them seen once, and the ten largest clones take roughly 11%. The sample was also linked to a second study, of T cells expressing NK-cell markers.

Specimen: PBMCs from blood, collected on the day of vaccination. The receptor source for this set is a man in his fifties or sixties who received an inactivated influenza vaccine. The CDR3 runs from the conserved cysteine through the conserved F or W. A D gene is named only where the DNA matches it firmly. Clone size is shown for a subset of rows, as once, few, many or a class of expanded clone.

>TRBD1|TRBV30|.|TRBJ2-5
CALTGQGAVETQYF
TGTGCCTTAACAGGACAGGGGGCTGTGGAGACCCAGTACTTC
>.|TRBV15|.|TRBJ2-3
CATSSAATDTQYF
TGTGCCACCAGCAGTGCGGCGACAGATACGCAGTATTTT
>TRBD1|TRBV28|many|TRBJ2-1
CASSPQGQGYGEQFF
TGTGCCAGCAGTCCCCAGGGACAGGGTTACGGTGAGCAGTTCTTC
>.|TRBV5-6|few|TRBJ2-3
CASSSSRTADTQYF
TGTGCCAGCAGCTCCTCAAGGACTGCAGATACGCAGTATTTT
>TRBD2|TRBV30|.|TRBJ2-3
CAWGTSGRGTDTQYF
TGTGCCTGGGGTACTAGCGGGAGGGGCACAGATACGCAGTATTTT
>.|TRBV7-9|.|TRBJ2-5
CASSFVGGVDQETQYF
TGTGCCAGCAGCTTCGTCGGCGGGGTGGACCAAGAGACCCAGTACTTC
>TRBD1|TRBV20-1|.|TRBJ2-2
CSARALGQGLSTGELFF
TGCAGTGCTAGAGCGTTGGGACAGGGGCTTAGCACCGGGGAGCTGTTTTTT
>TRBD2|TRBV28|many|TRBJ2-1
CASSRGGQPLLAGGPPDEQFF
TGTGCCAGCAGCCGAGGGGGACAGCCTCTACTAGCGGGGGGGCCGCCCGATGAGCAGTTCTTC
>.|TRBV18|.|TRBJ2-2
CASSTATGELFF
TGTGCCAGCTCAACGGCGACCGGGGAGCTGTTTTTT
>.|TRBV7-9|few|TRBJ1-6
CASSDVRGAYNSPLHF
TGTGCCAGCAGCGACGTCCGGGGTGCCTATAATTCACCCCTCCACTTT
>TRBD2|TRBV28|once|TRBJ2-5
CASSGEAGTSGGAGTQYF
TGTGCCAGCAGTGGGGAAGCCGGGACTAGCGGGGGGGCAGGGACCCAGTACTTC
>.|TRBV4-3|.|TRBJ2-3
CASSHWGDTDTQYF
TGCGCCAGCAGCCACTGGGGAGACACAGATACGCAGTATTTT
>.|TRBV20-1|many|TRBJ1-2
CSARDPGGYGYTF
TGCAGTGCTAGAGATCCGGGGGGCTATGGCTACACCTTC
>TRBD1|TRBV10-3|.|TRBJ2-5
CAISTDREETQYF
TGTGCCATCAGTACCGACAGGGAAGAGACCCAGTACTTC
>.|TRBV11-2|few|TRBJ2-3
CASSHLGTGRGIADTQYF
TGTGCCAGCAGCCACCTGGGAACGGGTAGGGGTATCGCAGATACGCAGTATTTT
>TRBD1|TRBV27|.|TRBJ2-1
CASSPITPSGQSINNEQFF
TGTGCCAGCAGTCCCATAACCCCCTCGGGACAGTCGATAAACAATGAGCAGTTCTTC
>.|TRBV27|few|TRBJ2-1
CASSIMLESYNEQFF
TGTGCCAGCAGTATCATGTTAGAGTCGTACAATGAGCAGTTCTTC
>.|TRBV6-1|.|TRBJ2-5
CASGGYSQETQYF
TGTGCCAGCGGAGGGTACTCCCAAGAGACCCAGTACTTC
>.|TRBV5-1|many|TRBJ1-1
CASSERGNTEAFF
TGCGCCAGCAGCGAGCGCGGAAACACTGAAGCTTTCTTT
>.|TRBV7-8|few|TRBJ2-3
CASSFSKVKRSTDTQYF
TGTGCCAGCAGTTTCTCTAAGGTTAAGAGAAGTACTGATACGCAGTATTTT
>TRBD2|TRBV7-8|.|TRBJ2-7
CASSLATGTSGGPSYEQYF
TGTGCCAGCAGCTTAGCGACCGGGACTAGCGGGGGGCCCTCCTACGAGCAGTACTTC
>.|TRBV4-3|.|TRBJ2-1
CASSPQGRQGEQFF
TGCGCCAGCAGCCCCCAGGGCCGTCAAGGTGAGCAGTTCTTC
>TRBD2|TRBV5-4|.|TRBJ2-3
CASSPPAGGPNTQYF
TGTGCCAGCAGCCCCCCGGCGGGGGGGCCGAATACGCAGTATTTT
>TRBD2|TRBV11-2|.|TRBJ2-3
CASSPGTSFTDTQYF
TGTGCCAGCAGCCCTGGGACTAGCTTTACAGATACGCAGTATTTT
>TRBD1|TRBV19|once|TRBJ1-5
CASSKVLSDRGHGNQPQHF
TGTGCCAGTAGTAAGGTTCTGAGCGACAGGGGGCACGGCAATCAGCCCCAGCATTTT
>.|TRBV27|few|TRBJ2-3
CASSRPATDTQYF
TGTGCCAGCAGTCGACCGGCCACAGATACGCAGTATTTT
>TRBD2|TRBV15|few|TRBJ2-2
CATSRMELAGGTGELFF
TGTGCCACCAGCAGAATGGAACTAGCGGGGGGGACCGGGGAGCTGTTTTTT